The 21 T cell receptor beta chains given below trace back to one sample, sequenced in a study of blood T cell repertoires in COVID-19. Generated by immunoSEQ multiplex PCR, the TCRdb table keeps only in-frame clones and is missing some. The repertoire consists of over 45,000 clones, with approximately 91% occurring once and the leading ten covering about 4%. The sequenced sample consisted of peripheral blood. All receptors derive from a man aged 45-60 years with acute or convalescent COVID-19.

The rearrangement uses TRBV6-5 and TRBJ1-1; 8 positions match TRBD1. The CDR3 has 15 amino acids. Germline CDR1 is MNHEY and CDR2 is SVGAGI. Trimming at V came to 0 bases and at J to 5 bases, leaving 5 bases not matched to a gene. The CDR3 DNA reads TGTGCCAGCAGTTACTCCTCGGACAGGGCGACTGAAGCTTTCTTT. The encoded protein is CASSYSSDRATEAFF.

The genes are TRBV6-4 and TRBJ2-2; tentatively, D is TRBD2 (5 bases). Between the trimmed V and J ends, which lost 4 bases and 6 bases, there was a span of 9 bases. The CDR3 sequence is 13 residues long. CDR1 is MRHNA, CDR2 SNTAGT, per germline. This CDR3 is CASSVNGAGELFF. CDR3 nucleotide sequence: TGTGCCAGCAGTGTGAACGGGGCCGGGGAGCTGTTTTTT.

The CDR3 coding sequence is TGTGCCAGCAGCGAAAAAACTAGTTACGGGGAGCTGTTTTTT. This codes for CASSEKTSYGELFF. V and J are TRBV5-4 and TRBJ2-2; D possibly corresponds to TRBD2 (5 bases). The V end lost 4 bases, the J end lost 7 bases, and 14 bases lay between the germline ends. Per the germline V gene, CDR1 is SGHNT and CDR2 is YYREEE (reference sequence). This CDR3 has 14 amino acids.

The CDR3 DNA sequence: TGTGCCAGCAGCAGACAGGGACAGGCGACCACTGAAGCTTTCTTT. This sequence encodes CASSRQGQATTEAFF. This sequence joins TRBV11-3 and TRBJ1-1, with TRBD1 matching 8 bases. This CDR3 has 15 residues. Germline V gene lookup returns CDR1 SGHNT and CDR2 YENEEA. V trimming: 5 bases; J trimming: 4 bases; junction bases outside the gene matches: 9.

The genes are TRBV9 and TRBJ1-5; weak D call: TRBD1 (5 bases). Trimming removed 0 bases at V and 7 bases at J, with 8 bases between. The CDR3 has 13 residues. Germline CDR1 is SGDLS and CDR2 is YYNGEE. CDR3 nucleotide sequence: TGTGCCAGCAGCGTAGGGAGGGACCAGCCCCAGCATTTT. The encoded protein is CASSVGRDQPQHF.

This chain joins TRBV30 and TRBJ1-2; 7 bases line up with TRBD1. CDR1 and CDR2 from the germline V gene are GTSNPN and SVGIG (reference sequence). The CDR3 loop spans 13 amino acids. Losses at the gene ends were 6 bases for V and 1 base for J; bases not matched to a gene: 5. The CDR3 loop reads CACSTGNNYGYTF. CDR3 in DNA: TGTGCCTGCTCGACAGGGAATAACTATGGCTACACCTTC.

The chain links TRBV9 to TRBJ1-5; possible D gene TRBD1, 5 bases. Trimming removed 4 bases at V and 13 bases at J, with 12 bases between. This CDR3 contains 11 residues. Per the germline V gene, CDR1 is SGDLS and CDR2 is YYNGEE. As DNA, the CDR3 is TGTGCCAGCAGCCGCGGGGGACGACAGCATTTT. The encoded protein is CASSRGGRQHF.

The rearrangement joins TRBV12-5 to TRBJ1-2; D is undetermined. Germline V gene data show CDR1 as LGHNT and CDR2 as FRNRAP. The CDR3 runs 15 residues. V was pared by 0 bases and J by 8 bases, with 16 bases between. The CDR3 DNA is TGTGCTAGTGGTTTGGTAGAGGGAAACTGGTGGGGCTACACCTTC. Its translation is CASGLVEGNWWGYTF.

V is TRBV29-1 and J is TRBJ2-1, with 10 positions matching TRBD2. Germline CDR1 reads SQVTM; CDR2 reads ANQGSEA. Trimming cost V 3 bases and J 7 bases; bases outside gene matches: 3. CDR3 length: 13 amino acids. CDR3 bases: TGCAGCGTTGAGGCTAGCGGGAGTAATGAGCAGTTCTTC. Its protein is CSVEASGSNEQFF.

The chain is built from TRBV27 and TRBJ2-7, with 8 bases identical to TRBD1. Looked up from germline, CDR1 is MNHEY and CDR2 is SMNVEV (reference sequence). The CDR3 extends over 13 amino acids. Trimming cost V 6 bases and J 3 bases; bases outside gene matches: 4. The CDR3 here is CASSPGTGYEQYF. In DNA form, the CDR3 reads TGTGCCAGCAGCCCCGGGACAGGCTACGAGCAGTACTTC.

V and J are TRBV6-5 and TRBJ1-4, with 9 bases identical to TRBD1. From germline, CDR1 is MNHEY and CDR2 SVGAGI. V was clipped by 6 bases and J by 2 bases; unmatched bases: 4. The CDR3 runs 15 residues. The CDR3 DNA follows: TGTGCCAGCAGACCTGACAGGGGGACTAATGAAAAACTGTTTTTT. Its translation is CASRPDRGTNEKLFF.

This sequence joins TRBV18 and TRBJ1-1; D may be TRBD1 (6 bases). The CDR3 is 14 residues long. Germline CDR1 reads KGHSH; CDR2 reads LQKENI. V was shortened by 2 bases and J by 3 bases, with 10 bases between the two germline ends. CDR3 DNA: TGTGCCAGCTCACCAGCCGCAGGGGACACTGAAGCTTTCTTT. It is translated as CASSPAAGDTEAFF.

This chain joins TRBV12-3 or TRBV12-4 and TRBJ2-5, with D possibly being TRBD1 (5 bases). The CDR3 contains 13 residues. Trimming took 5 bases from V and 4 from J, leaving 11 bases between them. The CDR3 region has the DNA TGTGCCAGCAGTCTTCGACAGAGAGAGACCCAGTACTTC. Amino acid sequence: CASSLRQRETQYF.

The V and J genes are TRBV25-1 and TRBJ1-2; D call uncertain. Germline V gene sequence: CDR1 MGHDK, CDR2 SYGVNS. Trimming stripped 3 bases from V and 4 bases from J, with 9 bases between. CDR3 length: 13 residues. This CDR3 is CASSESASYGYTF. CDR3 coding DNA: TGTGCCAGCAGTGAGAGCGCAAGCTATGGCTACACCTTC.

The chain employs TRBV4-3 and TRBJ1-1; D uncertain. The CDR3 spans 15 residues. Germline CDR1 is LGHNA and CDR2 is YSLEER. V dropped 4 bases and J dropped 2 bases, with 14 bases sitting between them. The CDR3 reads CASSRSRASNTEAFF. In nucleotides, the CDR3 is TGCGCCAGCAGCCGCTCGCGGGCCTCCAACACTGAAGCTTTCTTT.

The V call is TRBV6-6, the J call TRBJ2-4, with TRBD2 matching over 12 bases. The V gene end was trimmed by 6 bases and the J gene end by 3 bases; junction bases not matched to a gene: 9. The CDR3 has 17 amino acids. CDR1 and CDR2 from the germline V gene are MNHNY and SVGAGI (reference sequence). CDR3 protein: CASSRLAGERDKNIQYF. The CDR3 region has the DNA TGTGCCAGCAGCCGACTAGCGGGAGAAAGGGACAAAAACATTCAGTACTTC.

Note on this clone: Distinct nucleotide sequences in the sample also encode this CDR3. This rearrangement joins TRBV5-1 to TRBJ2-7; D gene uncertain. Germline lookup yields CDR1 SGHRS and CDR2 YFSETQ. The CDR3 is 11 amino acids. V lost 0 bases to trimming and J lost 5 bases, with 3 bases between them. CDR3 loop: CASSLADEQYF. As DNA, the CDR3 is TGCGCCAGCAGCTTGGCAGACGAGCAGTACTTC.

J is TRBJ2-5 and V is TRBV11-2, with D unclear. The CDR3 extends over 11 amino acids. V was cut by 7 bases and J by 5 bases, with 8 bases left in between. CDR1 and CDR2 from the germline V gene are SGHAT and FQNNGV. CDR3 in amino acids: CASTDFETQYF. CDR3 DNA sequence: TGTGCCAGCACCGACTTTGAGACCCAGTACTTC.

The chain carries TRBV10-1 and TRBJ2-7, with TRBD1 as a possible D gene (6 bases). The CDR3 has 13 residues. The germline gives CDR1 WNHNN, CDR2 SYGVQD (reference sequence). V was pared by 8 bases and J by 7 bases, with 18 bases between. CDR3 sequence (DNA): TGCGCCAGCGCCATCAGGGGAGCCGGGGAGCAGTACTTC. As protein: CASAIRGAGEQYF.

The gene calls are TRBV6-5 and TRBJ2-3; 11 bases are a match to TRBD2. The CDR3 has 15 amino acids. The V gene end was trimmed by 5 bases and the J gene end by 5 bases; junction bases not matched to a gene: 6. Looked up from germline, CDR1 is MNHEY and CDR2 is SVGAGI. The CDR3, as DNA: TGTGCCAGCAGTCTTAGCGGGAGGGCCGGAGATACGCAGTATTTT. It translates to CASSLSGRAGDTQYF.

This chain connects TRBV19 to TRBJ1-1, with 7 bases identical to TRBD1. The germline gives CDR1 LNHDA, CDR2 SQIVND (reference sequence). The CDR3 consists of 14 residues. J gave up 1 base and V 4 bases, and 3 bases lay outside the gene matches. Here the CDR3 reads CASSRTGANTEAFF. The CDR3, as DNA: TGTGCCAGTAGTAGGACAGGAGCGAACACTGAAGCTTTCTTT.